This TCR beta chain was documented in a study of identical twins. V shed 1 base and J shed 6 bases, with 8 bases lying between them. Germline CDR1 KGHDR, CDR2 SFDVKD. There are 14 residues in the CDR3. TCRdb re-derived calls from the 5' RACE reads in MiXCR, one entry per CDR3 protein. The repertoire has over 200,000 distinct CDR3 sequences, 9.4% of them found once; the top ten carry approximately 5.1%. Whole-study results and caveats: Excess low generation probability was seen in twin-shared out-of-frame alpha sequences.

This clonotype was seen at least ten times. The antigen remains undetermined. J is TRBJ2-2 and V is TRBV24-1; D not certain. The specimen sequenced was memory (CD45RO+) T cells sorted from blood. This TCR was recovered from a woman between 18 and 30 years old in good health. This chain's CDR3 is CATSDFGGAGELFF. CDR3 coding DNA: TGTGCCACCAGTGATTTCGGCGGAGCCGGGGAGCTGTTTTTT.